The rows below give T cell receptor beta chains drawn from one sample of a study of blood T cell repertoires in COVID-19. The assay was immunoSEQ multiplex PCR, and TCRdb's table has in-frame clones only and misses some. The sample gives around 380,000 clones, more than 75% of which show up once; around 1.1% is in the top ten. The sequencing input was peripheral blood. These receptors all stem from a human donor with acute or convalescent COVID-19. The donor label of this sample is uncertain. Each CDR3 is given with its conserved first and last residue. A D gene is named only where the DNA matches it firmly. Some rows have no size entry. The others give once, few or many, or a class for an expanded clone.

TRBJ2-1,TRBD2,-,TRBV7-6,CASSLGTSGEQFF,TGTGCCAGCAGCTTAGGGACTAGTGGGGAGCAGTTCTTC
TRBJ2-3,TRBD1,-,TRBV19,CASSMGQGPDTQYF,TGTGCCAGTAGTATGGGACAGGGCCCAGATACGCAGTATTTT
TRBJ2-6,TRBD1,-,TRBV11-2,CASSPTGGPGANVLTF,TGTGCCAGCAGCCCAACAGGGGGACCTGGGGCCAACGTCCTGACTTTC
TRBJ1-1,TRBD1,-,TRBV27,CASRSVLTGVTEAFF,TGTGCCAGCAGATCCGTCTTGACAGGGGTCACTGAAGCTTTCTTT
TRBJ1-5,TRBD1,-,TRBV28,CASTTGQGKQPQHF,TGTGCCAGCACCACCGGACAGGGGAAGCAGCCCCAGCATTTT
TRBJ1-3,-,-,TRBV6-2/TRBV6-3,CASSYWANENTIYF,TGTGCCAGCAGTTACTGGGCGAATGAAAACACCATATATTTT
TRBJ1-5,-,-,TRBV7-8,CASSLDDYGRVQHF,TGTGCCAGCAGCTTAGATGATTATGGCAGGGTCCAGCATTTT
TRBJ1-4,TRBD1,-,TRBV4-1,CASSRQGQGNEKLFF,TGCGCCAGCAGCCGCCAGGGACAGGGAAATGAAAAACTGTTTTTT
TRBJ1-4,-,-,TRBV7-9,CASSFGESTNEKLFF,TGTGCCAGCAGCTTCGGGGAGTCGACTAATGAAAAACTGTTTTTT
TRBJ1-5,-,-,TRBV5-5,CASSLLMTTGANQPQHF,TGTGCCAGCAGCTTATTAATGACGACAGGAGCGAATCAGCCCCAGCATTTT
TRBJ2-6,TRBD2,once,TRBV18,CASSPLAGERSSGANVLTF,TGTGCCAGCTCACCTTTGGCGGGAGAGAGATCCTCTGGGGCCAACGTCCTGACTTTC
TRBJ1-3,TRBD1,-,TRBV4-1,CASSQSRTGEGNTIYF,TGCGCCAGCAGCCAATCTAGGACAGGGGAAGGAAACACCATATATTTT
TRBJ1-1,-,-,TRBV6-1,CASSENLGVTEAFF,TGTGCCAGCAGTGAAAATCTGGGAGTCACTGAAGCTTTCTTT
TRBJ2-3,TRBD2,-,TRBV3-1/TRBV3-2,CASSQRIAGGGTDTQYF,TGTGCCAGCAGCCAGCGAATAGCGGGAGGGGGGACAGATACGCAGTATTTT
TRBJ1-5,-,-,TRBV6-5,CASSSTGYSNQPQHF,TGTGCCAGCAGTTCAACAGGTTATAGCAATCAGCCCCAGCATTTT
TRBJ2-7,-,-,TRBV29-1,CSVEVRRGSPYEQYF,TGCAGCGTTGAGGTCCGGAGGGGCTCACCCTACGAGCAGTACTTC
TRBJ1-3,-,once,TRBV18,CASSPLRLDRGNTIYF,TGTGCCAGCTCACCCCTCCGACTCGACAGGGGAAACACCATATATTTT
TRBJ1-5,-,-,TRBV19,CASSPRDTGKIRPQHF,TGTGCCAGTAGCCCCCGGGACACGGGGAAAATTCGGCCCCAGCATTTT
TRBJ1-1,TRBD1,-,TRBV5-5,CASSGDRGRVTEAFF,TGTGCCAGCAGCGGGGACAGGGGTCGGGTCACTGAAGCTTTCTTT
TRBJ2-3,TRBD2,once,TRBV5-1,CASSTPTSATDTQYF,TGCGCCAGCAGCACCCCGACTAGCGCCACAGATACGCAGTATTTT
TRBJ1-5,-,-,TRBV11-2,CASSLGLRGQPQHF,TGTGCCAGCAGCTTAGGCTTAAGGGGGCAGCCCCAGCATTTT
TRBJ1-1,TRBD1,few,TRBV5-5,CASSRVTGGLNTEAFF,TGTGCCAGCAGCCGGGTTACAGGGGGCTTGAACACTGAAGCTTTCTTT
TRBJ2-6,TRBD2,-,TRBV5-6,CASSVRLAGVIAGANVLTF,TGTGCCAGCAGCGTGCGACTAGCGGGAGTAATAGCTGGGGCCAACGTCCTGACTTTC
TRBJ1-2,TRBD1,-,TRBV11-2,CASSPDRGTYGYTF,TGTGCCAGCAGCCCGGACAGGGGCACCTATGGCTACACCTTC
TRBJ1-5,TRBD1,-,TRBV7-9,CASSGQGEGQPQHF,TGTGCCAGCAGCGGACAGGGAGAAGGTCAGCCCCAGCATTTT
TRBJ1-6,-,-,TRBV19,CASSSLGHDNSPLHF,TGTGCCAGTAGTTCTCTGGGACACGATAATTCACCCCTCCACTTT
TRBJ2-1,-,-,TRBV3-1/TRBV3-2,CASSPQRGNEQFF,TGTGCCAGCAGCCCACAAAGGGGGAATGAGCAGTTCTTC
TRBJ2-1,TRBD2,once,TRBV10-1,CASSGTSGLGDEQFF,TGCGCCAGCAGTGGGACTAGCGGCCTTGGAGATGAGCAGTTCTTC
TRBJ2-7,-,-,TRBV28,CASRSDYEQYF,TGTGCCAGCAGGAGCGACTACGAGCAGTACTTC
TRBJ1-1,-,-,TRBV12-3/TRBV12-4,CASSLGGGRAFF,TGTGCCAGCAGTTTGGGAGGCGGCCGGGCTTTCTTT
TRBJ2-7,-,-,TRBV5-1,CASSLGPGSSYEQYF,TGCGCCAGCAGCTTGGGCCCGGGGAGCTCCTACGAGCAGTACTTC
TRBJ2-7,TRBD1,-,TRBV27,CASSLAILRDRPSEQYF,TGTGCCAGCAGTTTAGCTATTTTACGGGACAGACCCTCCGAGCAGTACTTC
TRBJ1-2,-,-,TRBV19,CASSRRDYGYTF,TGTGCCAGTAGTAGGAGGGACTATGGCTACACCTTC
TRBJ1-2,-,-,TRBV6-2/TRBV6-3,CASSYPGGYTF,TGTGCCAGCAGTTACCCCGGGGGATACACCTTC
TRBJ2-1,-,-,TRBV5-1,CASSLVVGGEQFF,TGCGCCAGCAGCTTAGTAGTGGGAGGTGAGCAGTTCTTC
TRBJ1-5,-,few,TRBV28,CASSFRGRDKGGNQPQHF,TGTGCCAGCAGTTTTAGGGGCCGGGACAAAGGAGGCAATCAGCCCCAGCATTTT
TRBJ1-1,TRBD1,few,TRBV12-3/TRBV12-4,CASRRTGEAFF,TGTGCCAGCCGAAGGACAGGTGAAGCTTTCTTT
TRBJ1-5,-,-,TRBV18,CASSPTGINSNQPQHF,TGTGCCAGCTCACCAACAGGGATTAATAGCAATCAGCCCCAGCATTTT
TRBJ1-5,-,-,TRBV30,CAWSSGKNQPQHF,TGTGCCTGGAGTTCCGGGAAAAATCAGCCCCAGCATTTT
TRBJ1-5,TRBD1,few,TRBV27,CASSRGGDRPDQPQHF,TGTGCCAGCAGTAGGGGGGGGGACAGGCCAGATCAGCCCCAGCATTTT
TRBJ1-2,TRBD1,-,TRBV30,CAWSGDRGYGYTF,TGTGCCTGGAGTGGGGACAGGGGGTATGGCTACACCTTC
TRBJ1-6,-,-,TRBV5-1,CASSLGSYNSPLHF,TGCGCCAGCAGCTTGGGGAGTTATAATTCACCCCTCCACTTT
TRBJ1-5,TRBD1,-,TRBV6-5,CASRDRQGFNQPQHF,TGTGCCAGCAGGGACCGACAGGGCTTCAATCAGCCCCAGCATTTT
TRBJ2-1,TRBD1,-,TRBV5-4,CASSFTPGQGRNEQFF,TGTGCCAGCAGCTTTACCCCGGGACAGGGGAGGAATGAGCAGTTCTTC
TRBJ2-2,TRBD2,-,TRBV27,CASSLKGVGLAASSGELFF,TGTGCCAGCAGTTTAAAAGGGGTGGGACTAGCGGCCTCAAGTGGGGAGCTGTTTTTT
TRBJ1-1,TRBD1,-,TRBV3-1/TRBV3-2,CASSPPDRGREGGAFF,TGTGCCAGCAGCCCCCCGGACAGGGGGCGAGAGGGGGGAGCTTTCTTT
TRBJ2-1,-,-,TRBV19,CASSIGFPYNEQFF,TGTGCCAGTAGTATCGGTTTTCCCTACAATGAGCAGTTCTTC
TRBJ2-7,-,-,TRBV7-9,CASSFQRAAYEQYF,TGTGCCAGCAGCTTTCAGCGGGCTGCCTACGAGCAGTACTTC
TRBJ1-2,TRBD1,-,TRBV19,CASSRDRSDWVYGYTF,TGTGCCAGTAGTAGGGACAGGTCTGATTGGGTCTATGGCTACACCTTC
TRBJ2-7,TRBD1,-,TRBV7-6,CASSLAGGTGGYEQYF,TGTGCCAGCAGCTTAGCTGGGGGGACAGGGGGGTACGAGCAGTACTTC